This TCR beta chain came from a study of blood T cell repertoires in COVID-19. In the study overall: Both acute and convalescent COVID-19 samples were obtained from the United States, Italy and Spain. PBMCs, B-cell-depleted T cells, or T cells provided the cDNA or gDNA that made up the material.

TCRdb's table, derived via immunoSEQ multiplex PCR, lists solely in-frame clones and lacks some. The repertoire holds roughly 150,000 clones, with more than 70% as singletons. Trimming took 2 bases from V and 4 from J; bases not matched to a gene: 5. The germline CDR1 and CDR2 sequences are MDHEN and SYDVKM. The CDR3 contains 15 residues. On this clone itself: Here the CDR3 omits its conserved ending phenylalanine or tryptophan, so a read error is the likely source.

This chain uses TRBV28 with TRBJ1-1; TRBD1 aligns across 9 bases. Sample: peripheral blood. The TCR comes from a man aged 45-65 years who had recovered from COVID-19. The CDR3 spells CASSLGQGPPTEAFL. As DNA, the CDR3 is TGTGCCAGCAGTTTAGGACAGGGGCCCCCCACTGAAGCTTTCCTT.